A selection of T cell receptor beta chains follows, all from one sample in a study of cytomegalovirus exposure and HLA in healthy donors. The repertoire was sequenced with immunoSEQ multiplex PCR; TCRdb's copy has only in-frame clones and lacks some. The data contain just over 150,000 clones, roughly 88% of them singletons. Sequenced input: PBMCs. The receptors here all came from a man between 50 and 59 years old in good health and CMV-seropositive. The CDR3 runs from the conserved cysteine through the conserved F or W. The D gene is left open where the match is weak. The size entry is marked missing in some rows and otherwise reads once, few, many or a size class.

J: TRBJ2-7; V: TRBV5-4; size: -; D: -; DNA: TGTGCCAGCAGCCGCGACAGATACGAGCAGTACTTC; CDR3: CASSRDRYEQYF
J: TRBJ2-1; V: TRBV2; size: -; D: -; DNA: TGTGCCAGCAGTGCTGTCTCGGAGCAGTTCTTC; CDR3: CASSAVSEQFF
J: TRBJ2-7; V: TRBV7-2; size: -; D: -; DNA: TGTGCCAGCAGCTTAGAAGCGGCTGGGCGTAGCTCCTACGAGCAGTACTTC; CDR3: CASSLEAAGRSSYEQYF
J: TRBJ2-3; V: TRBV7-9; size: -; D: -; DNA: TGTGCCAGCAGCTTAGGTTGGAGCTTAGGTCGCACAGATACGCAGTATTTT; CDR3: CASSLGWSLGRTDTQYF
J: TRBJ2-3; V: TRBV2; size: -; D: TRBD2; DNA: TGTGCCAGCTACGGGACTAGCGGGCGGGGCACAGATACGCAGTATTTT; CDR3: CASYGTSGRGTDTQYF
J: TRBJ2-7; V: TRBV27; size: -; D: TRBD1; DNA: TGTGCCAGCGGAATGACAGGGTGGCCCTACGAGCAGTACTTC; CDR3: CASGMTGWPYEQYF
J: TRBJ2-3; V: TRBV29-1; size: -; D: TRBD2; DNA: TGCAGCGTTGATCGGGGGGGAATAGCAGATACGCAGTATTTT; CDR3: CSVDRGGIADTQYF
J: TRBJ2-7; V: TRBV10-3; size: -; D: -; DNA: TGTGCCATCAGTGTTAGGGAGGACGAGCAGTACTTC; CDR3: CAISVREDEQYF
J: TRBJ2-1; V: TRBV6-1; size: once; D: -; DNA: TGTGCCAGCAGTCCAGACTCATACAATGAGCAGTTCTTC; CDR3: CASSPDSYNEQFF
J: TRBJ2-6; V: TRBV18; size: -; D: -; DNA: TGTGCCAGCTCACCCGGGGTGGCATTCTCTGGGGCCAACGTCCTGACTTTC; CDR3: CASSPGVAFSGANVLTF
J: TRBJ2-3; V: TRBV6-4; size: -; D: TRBD2; DNA: TGTGCCAGCAGTCCAGAGCGGGGGGGCTTAGATACGCAGTATTTT; CDR3: CASSPERGGLDTQYF
J: TRBJ2-5; V: TRBV7-6; size: -; D: -; DNA: TGTGCCAGCAGCCCAGAGCCGCGGGACTTCCAAGAGACCCAGTACTTC; CDR3: CASSPEPRDFQETQYF
J: TRBJ2-1; V: TRBV5-1; size: once; D: TRBD2; DNA: TGCGCCAGCAGCGGATCCGTAGCGGGGGCCTACAATGAGCAGTTCTTC; CDR3: CASSGSVAGAYNEQFF
J: TRBJ2-1; V: TRBV5-1; size: -; D: TRBD2; DNA: TGCGCCAGCAGCCTATTGACTAGCGGGAGGGCCCGAAATGAGCAGTTCTTC; CDR3: CASSLLTSGRARNEQFF
J: TRBJ2-3; V: TRBV27; size: -; D: -; DNA: TGTGCCAGCAGTCCCCGTATAGGGAGGTATACGCAGTATTTT; CDR3: CASSPRIGRYTQYF
J: TRBJ2-3; V: TRBV10-3; size: -; D: TRBD1; DNA: TGTGCCATCAGTGAGTCAGGGGGCGCGACAGATACGCAGTATTTT; CDR3: CAISESGGATDTQYF
J: TRBJ2-5; V: TRBV29-1; size: -; D: -; DNA: TGCAGCGTCGGTCGGGGAGATTCTGGAGAGACCCAGTACTTC; CDR3: CSVGRGDSGETQYF
J: TRBJ1-1; V: TRBV11-3; size: -; D: TRBD1; DNA: TGTGCCAGCAGCTGGGACAGGGACACTGAAGCTTTCTTT; CDR3: CASSWDRDTEAFF
J: TRBJ1-6; V: TRBV30; size: -; D: TRBD1; DNA: TGTGCCTGGAGGAGGACAGGGGCCAAGAATTCACCCCTCCACTTT; CDR3: CAWRRTGAKNSPLHF
J: TRBJ2-3; V: TRBV2; size: -; D: -; DNA: TGTGCCAGCAAGGACGGGAGAGTTACAGATACGCAGTATTTT; CDR3: CASKDGRVTDTQYF
J: TRBJ2-2; V: TRBV5-3; size: -; D: -; DNA: TGTGCCAGAAGCAACAGATCTCTACAGGGTTTTCACACCGGGGAGCTGTTTTTT; CDR3: CARSNRSLQGFHTGELFF
J: TRBJ2-1; V: TRBV6-1; size: -; D: TRBD2; DNA: TGTGCCAGCAGCGTTCGGGAGGGCTACAATGAGCAGTTCTTC; CDR3: CASSVREGYNEQFF
J: TRBJ2-1; V: TRBV15; size: -; D: TRBD2; DNA: TGTGCCACCACAAGAGCGGGGGGTTCTGTCAATGAGCAGTTCTTC; CDR3: CATTRAGGSVNEQFF
J: TRBJ1-1; V: TRBV27; size: -; D: TRBD1; DNA: TGTGCCAGCAGTTTATCACCCTACGGACAGGGTCGCACTGAAGCTTTCTTT; CDR3: CASSLSPYGQGRTEAFF
J: TRBJ2-5; V: TRBV6-1; size: few; D: -; DNA: TGTGCCAGCAGTGAATCGACAGGGAGGCAAGAGACCCAGTACTTC; CDR3: CASSESTGRQETQYF
J: TRBJ2-1; V: TRBV2; size: -; D: TRBD2; DNA: TGTGCCAGCAGGACTAGCGGGGGGGCCGCTGAGCAGTTCTTC; CDR3: CASRTSGGAAEQFF
J: TRBJ2-3; V: TRBV21-1; size: -; D: -; DNA: TGTGCCAGCAGCTCCCTCCGGGACAGGGGATTTACAGATACGCAGTATTTT; CDR3: CASSSLRDRGFTDTQYF
J: TRBJ2-1; V: TRBV7-9; size: -; D: TRBD2; DNA: TGTGCCAGCAGCTTTGGACTAGCGGGAGCCGATGAGCAGTTCTTC; CDR3: CASSFGLAGADEQFF
J: TRBJ1-4; V: TRBV5-1; size: -; D: -; DNA: TGCGCCAGCAGCTTGGGAGGCCGGGCTAATGAAAAACTGTTTTTT; CDR3: CASSLGGRANEKLFF
J: TRBJ1-2; V: TRBV28; size: few; D: -; DNA: TGTGCCAGCAGTTTACGACGCTACCCGGGGAGCTCTCCGGCTAACTATGGCTACACCTTC; CDR3: CASSLRRYPGSSPANYGYTF
J: TRBJ2-1; V: TRBV29-1; size: once; D: -; DNA: TGCAGCGTTGATCGCGGGAATGAGCAGTTCTTC; CDR3: CSVDRGNEQFF
J: TRBJ1-1; V: TRBV5-1; size: once; D: -; DNA: TGCGCCAGCAGCTTTACGGAGATGAACACTGAAGCTTTCTTT; CDR3: CASSFTEMNTEAFF
J: TRBJ1-2; V: TRBV5-6; size: -; D: TRBD1; DNA: TGTGCCAGCAGCCTCTGGACAGGACCCTATGGCTACACCTTC; CDR3: CASSLWTGPYGYTF
J: TRBJ2-1; V: TRBV5-1; size: -; D: -; DNA: TGCGCCAGCAGCTTGACACCAGGGGATGAGCAGTTCTTC; CDR3: CASSLTPGDEQFF
J: TRBJ2-1; V: TRBV7-3; size: -; D: TRBD1; DNA: TGTGCCAGCAGCTTGGGACAGGGGCACAATGAGCAGTTCTTC; CDR3: CASSLGQGHNEQFF
J: TRBJ1-2; V: TRBV6-1; size: -; D: TRBD1; DNA: TGTGCCAGCAAAATGACAGGGGGGAACTATGGCTACACCTTC; CDR3: CASKMTGGNYGYTF
J: TRBJ2-5; V: TRBV9; size: -; D: -; DNA: TGTGCCAGCAGCGTAGGTCGCAGGGCGCAAGAGACCCAGTACTTC; CDR3: CASSVGRRAQETQYF
J: TRBJ1-2; V: TRBV7-6; size: -; D: TRBD1; DNA: TGTGCCAGCAGCATGGGACAGAGCTATGGCTACACCTTC; CDR3: CASSMGQSYGYTF
J: TRBJ2-1; V: TRBV12-5; size: -; D: TRBD2; DNA: TGTGCTAGTGGCCCTCGCGGGAGGAATGAGCAGTTCTTC; CDR3: CASGPRGRNEQFF
J: TRBJ2-1; V: TRBV2; size: -; D: -; DNA: TGTGCCAGCAGAGGAACAGGGATATCGGGCAATGAGCAGTTCTTC; CDR3: CASRGTGISGNEQFF
J: TRBJ1-4; V: TRBV6-6; size: -; D: -; DNA: TGTGCCAGCAGTTACTCGGGCGCAACTAATGAAAAACTGTTTTTT; CDR3: CASSYSGATNEKLFF
J: TRBJ2-2; V: TRBV27; size: few; D: -; DNA: TGTGCCAGCAGTTTATTCCAACAGGCCCCGGACACCGGGGAGCTGTTTTTT; CDR3: CASSLFQQAPDTGELFF
J: TRBJ1-2; V: TRBV7-2; size: -; D: -; DNA: TGTGCCAGCAGCCTCAGCCCCTTGGCGGGTGGCTACACCTTC; CDR3: CASSLSPLAGGYTF
J: TRBJ1-3; V: TRBV6-6; size: -; D: -; DNA: TGTGCCAGCAACGTACAGGGTTTCTCTGGAAACACCATATATTTT; CDR3: CASNVQGFSGNTIYF
J: TRBJ1-2; V: TRBV5-1; size: -; D: -; DNA: TGCGCCAGCAGCGCGGAGGGACGGGGAGGCTATGGCTACACCTTC; CDR3: CASSAEGRGGYGYTF
J: TRBJ1-1; V: TRBV7-9; size: -; D: TRBD1; DNA: TGTGCCAGCAGACTCCTACAGGGGGCCAACACTGAAGCTTTCTTT; CDR3: CASRLLQGANTEAFF
J: TRBJ2-7; V: TRBV6-6; size: few; D: -; DNA: TGTGCCAGCAGTTACTCGGCGGGACTTTACGAGCAGTACTTC; CDR3: CASSYSAGLYEQYF
J: TRBJ1-5; V: TRBV10-3; size: -; D: TRBD1; DNA: TGTGCCACCTGGACAGGGGCCCACAATCAGCCCCAGCATTTT; CDR3: CATWTGAHNQPQHF
J: TRBJ1-2; V: TRBV7-9; size: -; D: -; DNA: TGTGCCAGCAGCGCAGGGGCCGACCTCTATGGCTACACCTTC; CDR3: CASSAGADLYGYTF
J: TRBJ2-3; V: TRBV27; size: -; D: TRBD2; DNA: TGTGCCAGCAGTCTAGCGGGGGGCACAGATACGCAGTATTTT; CDR3: CASSLAGGTDTQYF
J: TRBJ1-4; V: TRBV6-1; size: -; D: TRBD1; DNA: TGTGCCAGCAGTGGGACAGGGGGCAGCAAACTGTTTTTT; CDR3: CASSGTGGSKLFF
J: TRBJ2-1; V: TRBV9; size: -; D: TRBD2; DNA: TGTGCCAGCAGCGTAGGTTTGGAGCGGGGGAGCTCCTACAATGAGCAGTTCTTC; CDR3: CASSVGLERGSSYNEQFF
J: TRBJ2-1; V: TRBV27; size: -; D: TRBD2; DNA: TGTGCCAGCAGTCCCCGGGGGGTCGCCTACAATGAGCAGTTCTTC; CDR3: CASSPRGVAYNEQFF
J: TRBJ1-1; V: TRBV6-1; size: -; D: TRBD1; DNA: TGTGCCAGCAGTATTGGGGACAGAAGGCGTACTGAAGCTTTCTTT; CDR3: CASSIGDRRRTEAFF
J: TRBJ2-5; V: TRBV21-1; size: -; D: -; DNA: TGTGCCAGCACCGCGCGGGGAGGGGGATTGATCCAAGAGACCCAGTACTTC; CDR3: CASTARGGGLIQETQYF